Listed below are T cell receptor beta chains from one sample, sequenced in a study of CD8 T cells in ankylosing spondylitis. TCRdb ran MiXCR on the 5' RACE reads and lists one entry per CDR3 protein. This sample has roughly 180,000 distinct CDR3 sequences, with 9.8% found just once. The sequenced sample consisted of blood, either unsorted or a sorted T cell fraction (not recorded which). These receptors came from a female donor with ankylosing spondylitis or in good health (not recorded which). The CDR3 runs from the conserved cysteine through the conserved F or W. Fields, in order: J gene, V gene, clone size, CDR3 protein. Size is omitted from some rows. Given values are once, few, many or a class for expanded clones.

>TRBJ2-1|TRBV24-1|many
CATSDGGGLEQFF
>TRBJ2-3|TRBV15|few
CATSKGDRGLSDTQYF
>TRBJ2-3|TRBV25-1|few
CASALRDRTDTQYF
>TRBJ2-2|TRBV19|few
CASSIRGADTGELFF
>TRBJ2-7|TRBV7-6|few
CASSEAGGYEQYF
>TRBJ2-1|TRBV6-2/TRBV6-3|-
CASSYFLAGQFF
>TRBJ2-2|TRBV12-3/TRBV12-4|many
CASSRTGTGELFF
>TRBJ2-3|TRBV13|-
CASSSPASGYTDTQYF
>TRBJ2-1|TRBV7-8|many
CASSLGMSGRVGEQFF
>TRBJ1-1|TRBV5-1|many
CASSTNMALNTEAFF
>TRBJ1-6|TRBV4-2|-
CASSQGAFQGSPLHF
>TRBJ2-1|TRBV7-6|few
CASSSLFGTRAYNEQFF
>TRBJ2-5|TRBV3-1|-
CASSSMGETQYF
>TRBJ1-2|TRBV7-8|-
CASSLGTGGPNYGYTF
>TRBJ2-3|TRBV28|few
CASSSPVIAGKADTQYF
>TRBJ2-3|TRBV12-3/TRBV12-4|-
CASSLDRAGRTDTQYF
>TRBJ2-2|TRBV4-2|many
CASRLTTTGELFF
>TRBJ2-5|TRBV25-1|few
CASSESVLGETQYF
>TRBJ2-7|TRBV9|few
CASSALAFDEQYF
>TRBJ2-1|TRBV12-3/TRBV12-4|-
CASSLRTSGRPNEQFF
>TRBJ1-1|TRBV7-9|-
CAGQGRETEAFF
>TRBJ2-4|TRBV3-1|few
CASSQYSKNIQYF
>TRBJ2-3|TRBV6-5|-
CASSYSATDTQYF
>TRBJ2-7|TRBV28|-
CASSLGTSGTEQYF
>TRBJ2-1|TRBV4-3|many
CASSLFFGSGENNEQFF
>TRBJ2-1|TRBV12-3/TRBV12-4|-
CASNRDGSSYNEQFF
>TRBJ2-7|TRBV27|-
CASSLGLAEVSYEQYF